This TCR beta chain emerged from a study of cytomegalovirus exposure and HLA in healthy donors. A note on this clone: This specimen includes other DNA sequences encoding the same CDR3.

This CDR3 spans 16 amino acids. V dropped 4 bases and J dropped 2; count of bases not matched to a gene: 4. Looked up from germline, CDR1 is SGHRS and CDR2 is YFSETQ. The PCR made use of 60 Vbeta and 13 Jbeta primers. Produced via immunoSEQ multiplex PCR; TCRdb's table is partial and in-frame only. The listing records 140,000 or so clones. V is TRBV5-1 and J is TRBJ2-7, with 15 nucleotides matching TRBD2. The sample comprised PBMCs. This TCR was sampled from a male donor in good health and CMV-seronegative. The CDR3 coding sequence is TGCGCCAGCAGCCTGGGACTAGCGGGGGGTCCCTACGAGCAGTACTTC. Its translation is CASSLGLAGGPYEQYF.